Described below is a single TCR beta chain sequence and its context. The antigen is undetermined. The assay, immunoSEQ v3.0, was run at survey level. The assay was immunoSEQ multiplex PCR, and TCRdb's table has in-frame clones only and misses some. Counted here are 13,000 to 15,000 clones, approximately 73% occurring once; the ten biggest clones make up 28%. The data are from a study of long-term antiretroviral therapy in people with HIV. Across the study: The earliest samples came from an era when ART typically awaited falling CD4 counts.

Study observations and caveats: Information on adherence to ART, viral resistance or therapy changes was unavailable. Those clones which expanded before ART made up the dominant part of the repertoire at all time points.

The content of samples before DNA extraction was roughly 0.95-10 million cryopreserved PBMC. The trim removed 3 bases at V and 5 bases at J, leaving 4 bases unmatched. Germline V CDR1 and CDR2: MNHNS, SASEGT. The CDR3 covers 14 residues. The TCR was taken from a man aged 35-49 years with HIV. V usage is TRBV6-1 and J usage is TRBJ1-5; 7 positions match TRBD1. This sample comprised unsorted PBMCs, obtained 3.1 years after starting antiretroviral therapy. The CDR3 DNA reads as TGTGCCAGCAGTGAGAGACAGGGACATCAGCCCCAGCATTTT. This codes for CASSERQGHQPQHF.